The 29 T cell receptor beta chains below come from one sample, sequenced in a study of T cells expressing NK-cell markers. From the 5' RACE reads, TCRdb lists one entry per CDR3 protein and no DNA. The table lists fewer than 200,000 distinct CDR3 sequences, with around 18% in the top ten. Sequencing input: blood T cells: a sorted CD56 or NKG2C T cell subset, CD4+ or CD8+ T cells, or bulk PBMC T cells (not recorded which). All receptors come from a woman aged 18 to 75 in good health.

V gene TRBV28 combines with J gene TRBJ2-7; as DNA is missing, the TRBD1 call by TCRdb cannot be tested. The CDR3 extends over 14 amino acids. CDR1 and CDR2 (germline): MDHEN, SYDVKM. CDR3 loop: CATTKGLANYEQYF.

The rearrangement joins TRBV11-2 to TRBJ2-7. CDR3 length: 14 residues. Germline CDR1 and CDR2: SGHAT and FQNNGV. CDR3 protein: CASSLVYSPYEQYF.

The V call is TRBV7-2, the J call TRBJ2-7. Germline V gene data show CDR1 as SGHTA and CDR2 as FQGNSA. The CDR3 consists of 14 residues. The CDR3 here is CASSPTARMVEQYF.

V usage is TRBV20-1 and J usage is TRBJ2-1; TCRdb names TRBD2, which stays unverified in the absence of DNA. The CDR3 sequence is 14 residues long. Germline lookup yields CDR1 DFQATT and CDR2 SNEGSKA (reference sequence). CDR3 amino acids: CSARLARLVNEQFF.

CDR3 in amino acids: CASSSRPSSEQYF. This chain uses TRBV14 with TRBJ2-7. From germline, CDR1 is SGHDN and CDR2 FVKESK. CDR3 size: 13 residues.

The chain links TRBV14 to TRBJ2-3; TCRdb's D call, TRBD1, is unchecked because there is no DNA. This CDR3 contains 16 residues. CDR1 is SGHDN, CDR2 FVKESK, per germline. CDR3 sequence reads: CASSPGQGRDTDTQYF.

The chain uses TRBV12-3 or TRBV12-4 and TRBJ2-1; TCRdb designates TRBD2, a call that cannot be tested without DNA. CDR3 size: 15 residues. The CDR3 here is CASSASGGAYNEQFF.

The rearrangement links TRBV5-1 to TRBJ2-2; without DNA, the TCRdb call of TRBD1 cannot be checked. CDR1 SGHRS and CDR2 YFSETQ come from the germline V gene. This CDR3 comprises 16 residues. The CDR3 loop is CASSGQIGDNTGELFF.

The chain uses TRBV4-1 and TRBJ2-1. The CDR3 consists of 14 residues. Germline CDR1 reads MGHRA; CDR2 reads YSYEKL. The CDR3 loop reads CASSPTSSYNEQFF.

This CDR3 is CASSAGTRGQETQYF. This chain uses TRBV9 with TRBJ2-5; the D gene TCRdb calls, TRBD2, cannot be checked with no DNA. The CDR3 sequence is 15 residues long. Germline V gene lookup returns CDR1 SGDLS and CDR2 YYNGEE.

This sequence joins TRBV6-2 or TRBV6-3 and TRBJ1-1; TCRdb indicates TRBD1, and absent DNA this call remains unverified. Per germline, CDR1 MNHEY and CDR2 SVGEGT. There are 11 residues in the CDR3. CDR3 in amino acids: CASGQNTEAFF.

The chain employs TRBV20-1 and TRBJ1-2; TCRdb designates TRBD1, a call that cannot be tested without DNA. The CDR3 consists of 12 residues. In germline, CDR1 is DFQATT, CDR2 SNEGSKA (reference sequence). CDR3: CSARGESYGYTF.

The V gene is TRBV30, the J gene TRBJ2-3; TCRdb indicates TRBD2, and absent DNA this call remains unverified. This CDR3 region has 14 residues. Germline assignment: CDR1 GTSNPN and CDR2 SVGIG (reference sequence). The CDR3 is CAWSVGGITDTQYF. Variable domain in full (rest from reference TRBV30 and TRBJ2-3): SQTIHQWPATLVQPVGSPLSLECTVEGTSNPNLYWYRQAAGRGLQLLFYSVGIGQISSEVPQNLSASRPQDRQFILSSKKLLLSDSGFYLCAWSVGGITDTQYFGPGTRLTVL.

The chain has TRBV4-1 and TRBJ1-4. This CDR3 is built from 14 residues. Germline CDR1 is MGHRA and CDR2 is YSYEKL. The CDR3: CASSQRSSNEKLFF.

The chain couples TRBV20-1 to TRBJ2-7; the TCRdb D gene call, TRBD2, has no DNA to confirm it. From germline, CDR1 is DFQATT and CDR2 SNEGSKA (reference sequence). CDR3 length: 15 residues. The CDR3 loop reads CSVRRTSGLSYEQYF.

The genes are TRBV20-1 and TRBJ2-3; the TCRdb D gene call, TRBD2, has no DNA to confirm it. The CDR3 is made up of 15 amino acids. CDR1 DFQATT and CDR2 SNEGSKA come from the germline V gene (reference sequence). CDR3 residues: CSAPLAGGPTDTQYF.

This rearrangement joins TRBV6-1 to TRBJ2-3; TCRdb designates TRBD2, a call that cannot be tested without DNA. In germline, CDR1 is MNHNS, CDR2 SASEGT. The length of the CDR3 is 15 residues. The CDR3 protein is CASSDSGRSSDTQYF.

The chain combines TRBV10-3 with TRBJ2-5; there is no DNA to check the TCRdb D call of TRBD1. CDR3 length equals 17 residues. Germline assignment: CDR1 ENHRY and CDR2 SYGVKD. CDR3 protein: CAISESYRGYSGETQYF.

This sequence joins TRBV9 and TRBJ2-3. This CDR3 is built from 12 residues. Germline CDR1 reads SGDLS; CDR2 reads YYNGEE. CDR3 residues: CASSVSSDTQYF.

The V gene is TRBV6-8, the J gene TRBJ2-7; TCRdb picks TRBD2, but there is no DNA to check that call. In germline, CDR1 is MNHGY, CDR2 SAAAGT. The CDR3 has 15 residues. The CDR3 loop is CASKFREGSSYEQYF.

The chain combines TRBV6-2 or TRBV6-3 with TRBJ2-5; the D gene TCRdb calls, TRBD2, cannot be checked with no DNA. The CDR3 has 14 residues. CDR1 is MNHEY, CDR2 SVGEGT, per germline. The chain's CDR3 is CASSYSTGAETQYF.

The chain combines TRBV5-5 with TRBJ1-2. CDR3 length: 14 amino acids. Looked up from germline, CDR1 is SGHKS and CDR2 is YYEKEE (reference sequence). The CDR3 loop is CASSFSQTNYGYTF. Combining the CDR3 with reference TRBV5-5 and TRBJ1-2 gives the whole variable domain DAGVTQSPTHLIKTRGQQVTLRCSPISGHKSVSWYQQVLGQGPQFIFQYYEKEERGRGNFPDRFSARQFPNYSSELNVNALLLGDSALYLCASSFSQTNYGYTFGSGTRLTVV.

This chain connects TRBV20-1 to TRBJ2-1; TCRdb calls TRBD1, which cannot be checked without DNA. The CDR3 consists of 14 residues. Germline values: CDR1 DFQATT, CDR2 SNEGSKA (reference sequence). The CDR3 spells CSAGERRKYNEQFF.

The CDR3 loop is CSVTLLDTQYF. The J gene is TRBJ2-3, the V gene TRBV20-1. The CDR3 contains 11 residues. The germline gives CDR1 DFQATT, CDR2 SNEGSKA (reference sequence).

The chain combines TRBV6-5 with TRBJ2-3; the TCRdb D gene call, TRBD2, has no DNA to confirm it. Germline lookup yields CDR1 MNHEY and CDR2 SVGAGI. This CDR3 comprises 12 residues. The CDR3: CAAGRGTDTQYF.

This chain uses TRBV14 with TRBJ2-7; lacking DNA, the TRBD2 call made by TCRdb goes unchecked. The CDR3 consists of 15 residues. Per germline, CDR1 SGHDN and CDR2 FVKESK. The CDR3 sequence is CASSESGAGTYEQYF.

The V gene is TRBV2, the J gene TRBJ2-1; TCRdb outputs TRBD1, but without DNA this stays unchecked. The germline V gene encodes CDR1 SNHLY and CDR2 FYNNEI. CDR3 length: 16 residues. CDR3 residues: CASSPGQGRYGNEQFF. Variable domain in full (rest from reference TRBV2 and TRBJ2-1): EPEVTQTPSHQVTQMGQEVILRCVPISNHLYFYWYRQILGQKVEFLVSFYNNEISEKSEIFDDQFSVERPDGSNFTLKIRSTKLEDSAMYFCASSPGQGRYGNEQFFGPGTRLTVL.

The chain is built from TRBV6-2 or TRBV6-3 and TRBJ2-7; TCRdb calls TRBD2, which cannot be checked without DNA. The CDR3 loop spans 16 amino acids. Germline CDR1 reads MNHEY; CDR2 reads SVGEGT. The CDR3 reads CASSYSGLAGLYEQYF.

The CDR3 is CSASVGPGSSYEQYF. This sequence joins TRBV20-1 and TRBJ2-7; TCRdb calls TRBD1, which cannot be checked without DNA. CDR1 DFQATT and CDR2 SNEGSKA come from the germline V gene (reference sequence). This CDR3 has 15 residues.